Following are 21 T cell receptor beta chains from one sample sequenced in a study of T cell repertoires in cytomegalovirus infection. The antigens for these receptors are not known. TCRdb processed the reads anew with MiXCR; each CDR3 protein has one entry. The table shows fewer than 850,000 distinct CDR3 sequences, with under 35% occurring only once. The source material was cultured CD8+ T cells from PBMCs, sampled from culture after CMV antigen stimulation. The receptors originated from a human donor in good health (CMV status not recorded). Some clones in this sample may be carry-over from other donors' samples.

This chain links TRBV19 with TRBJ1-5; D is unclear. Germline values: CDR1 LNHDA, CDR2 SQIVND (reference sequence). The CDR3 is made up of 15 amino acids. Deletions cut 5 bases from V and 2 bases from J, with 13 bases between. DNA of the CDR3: TGTGCCAGTAGTCTACTACGCGACCGCAATCAGCCCCAGCATTTT. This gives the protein CASSLLRDRNQPQHF.

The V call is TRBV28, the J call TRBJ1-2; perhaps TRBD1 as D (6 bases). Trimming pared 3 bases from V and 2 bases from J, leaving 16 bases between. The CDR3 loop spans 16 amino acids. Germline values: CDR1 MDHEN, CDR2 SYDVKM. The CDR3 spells CASSFWRIGTNYGYTF. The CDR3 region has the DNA TGTGCCAGCAGTTTTTGGCGAATCGGGACAAACTATGGCTACACCTTC.

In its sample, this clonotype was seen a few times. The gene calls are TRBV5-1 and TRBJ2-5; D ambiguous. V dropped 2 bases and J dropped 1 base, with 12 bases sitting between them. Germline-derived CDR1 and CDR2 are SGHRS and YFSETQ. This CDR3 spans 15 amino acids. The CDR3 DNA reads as TGCGCCAGCAGCTTCGTCTTTGTGTCCCAAGAGACCCAGTACTTC. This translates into CASSFVFVSQETQYF.

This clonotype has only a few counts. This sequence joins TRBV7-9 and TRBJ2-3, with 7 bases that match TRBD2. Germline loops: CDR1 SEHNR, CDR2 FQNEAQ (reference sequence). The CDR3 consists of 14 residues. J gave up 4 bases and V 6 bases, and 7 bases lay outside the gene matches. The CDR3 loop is CASRIGGSADTQYF. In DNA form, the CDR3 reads TGTGCCAGCAGGATCGGGGGGAGCGCAGATACGCAGTATTTT.

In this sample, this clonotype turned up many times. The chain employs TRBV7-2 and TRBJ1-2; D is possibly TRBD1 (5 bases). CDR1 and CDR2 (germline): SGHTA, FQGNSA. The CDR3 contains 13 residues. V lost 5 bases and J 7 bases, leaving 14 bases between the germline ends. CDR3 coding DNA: TGTGCCAGCAGCCGGGGCCAACTCTTTGGCTACACCTTC. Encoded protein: CASSRGQLFGYTF.

The CDR3 region has the DNA TGTGCCACCCATGATGGCAGGGAAGGACGGGGTGAGCAGTTCTTC. This translates into CATHDGREGRGEQFF. The chain carries TRBV24-1 and TRBJ2-1, with D possibly called TRBD1 or TRBD2 (5 bases each). The V end lost 9 bases, the J end lost 9 bases, and 23 bases lay between the germline ends. The germline CDR1 and CDR2 sequences are KGHDR and SFDVKD. The length of the CDR3 is 15 residues.

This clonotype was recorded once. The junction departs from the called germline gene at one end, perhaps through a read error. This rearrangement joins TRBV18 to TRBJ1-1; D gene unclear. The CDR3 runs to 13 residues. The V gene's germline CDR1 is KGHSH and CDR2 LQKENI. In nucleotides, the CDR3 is TGTGTCAGCTCACCACAAAGGGACACTGAAGCTTTCTTT. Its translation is CVSSPQRDTEAFF.

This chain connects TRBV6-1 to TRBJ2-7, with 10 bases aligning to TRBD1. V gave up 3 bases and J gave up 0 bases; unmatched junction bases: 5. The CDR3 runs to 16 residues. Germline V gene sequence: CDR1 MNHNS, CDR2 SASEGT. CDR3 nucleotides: TGTGCCAGCAGTGAGGAAGACAGGGGGCTCTCCTACGAGCAGTACGTC. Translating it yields CASSEEDRGLSYEQYV.

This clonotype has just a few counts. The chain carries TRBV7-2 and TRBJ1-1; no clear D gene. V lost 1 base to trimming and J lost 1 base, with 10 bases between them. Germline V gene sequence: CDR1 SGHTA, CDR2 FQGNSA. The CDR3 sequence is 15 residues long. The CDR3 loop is CASSLGPVRNTEAFF. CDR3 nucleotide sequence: TGTGCCAGCAGCTTAGGTCCAGTGAGGAACACTGAAGCTTTCTTT.

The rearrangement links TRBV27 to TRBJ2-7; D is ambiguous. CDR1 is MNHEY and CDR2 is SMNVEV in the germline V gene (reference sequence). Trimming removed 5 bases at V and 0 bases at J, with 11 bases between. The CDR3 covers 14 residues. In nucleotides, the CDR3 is TGTGCCAGCAGTAATCAGGCGAGCTCCTACGAGCAGTACTTC. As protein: CASSNQASSYEQYF.

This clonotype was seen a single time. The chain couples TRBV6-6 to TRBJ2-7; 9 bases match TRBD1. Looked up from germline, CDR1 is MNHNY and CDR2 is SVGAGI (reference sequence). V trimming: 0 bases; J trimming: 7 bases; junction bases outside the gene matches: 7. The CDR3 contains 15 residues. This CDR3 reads CASSYSGTGSGEQYV. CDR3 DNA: TGTGCCAGCAGTTACTCCGGGACAGGGTCGGGGGAGCAGTACGTC.

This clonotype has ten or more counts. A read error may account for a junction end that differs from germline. In DNA, the CDR3 is TGTGCTAGCAGCGACCGAGGGGGGCCTGGAAACACCATATATTTT. It specifies CASSDRGGPGNTIYF. The chain links TRBV7-7 to TRBJ1-3; D might be TRBD1 (6 bases). This CDR3 contains 15 residues. The germline V gene encodes CDR1 SSHAT and CDR2 FNYEAQ (reference sequence).

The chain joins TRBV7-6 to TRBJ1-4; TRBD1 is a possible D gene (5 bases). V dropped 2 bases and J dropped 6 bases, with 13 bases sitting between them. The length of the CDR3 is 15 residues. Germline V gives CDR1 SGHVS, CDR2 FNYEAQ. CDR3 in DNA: TGTGCCAGCAGCTTATGGCAGGGCGGGGATGAAAAACTGTTTTTT. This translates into CASSLWQGGDEKLFF. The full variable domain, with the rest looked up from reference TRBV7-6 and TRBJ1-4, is GAGVSQSPRYKVTKRGQDVALRCDPISGHVSLYWYRQALGQGPEFLTYFNYEAQQDKSGLPNDRFSAERPEGSISTLTIQRTEQRDSAMYRCASSLWQGGDEKLFFGSGTQLSVL.

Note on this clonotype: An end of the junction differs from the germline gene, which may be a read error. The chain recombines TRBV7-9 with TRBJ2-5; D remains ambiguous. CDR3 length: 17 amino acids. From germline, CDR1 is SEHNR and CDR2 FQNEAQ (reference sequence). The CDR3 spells CASSFPDRYTLQATQYF. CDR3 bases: TGTGCCAGCAGCTTCCCCGACCGATACACGTTACAAGCGACCCAGTACTTC.

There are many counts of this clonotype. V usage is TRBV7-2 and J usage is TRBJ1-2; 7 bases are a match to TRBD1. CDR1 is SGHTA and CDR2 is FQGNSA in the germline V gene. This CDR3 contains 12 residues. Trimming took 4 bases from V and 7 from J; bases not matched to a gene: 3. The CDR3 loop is CASSSGTAGYTF. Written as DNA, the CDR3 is TGTGCCAGCAGCTCCGGGACAGCTGGCTACACCTTC.

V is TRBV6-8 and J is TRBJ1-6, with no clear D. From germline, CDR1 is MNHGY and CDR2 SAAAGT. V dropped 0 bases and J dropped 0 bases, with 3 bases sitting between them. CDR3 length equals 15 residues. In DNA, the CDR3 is TGTGCCAGCAGTTACTCTGGCTCCTATAATTCACCCCTCCACTTT. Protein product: CASSYSGSYNSPLHF.

CDR3 DNA sequence: TGTGCCAGCAGTTACTCGGGGATTTACGAGCAGTACGTC. This sequence encodes CASSYSGIYEQYV. The chain is built from TRBV6-2 or TRBV6-3 and TRBJ2-7; D gene ambiguous. V was clipped by 0 bases and J by 4 bases, with 7 bases between them. Germline values: CDR1 MNHEY, CDR2 SVGEGT. The CDR3 sequence is 13 residues long.

This chain's CDR3 is CASGPGQGYEQYV. In DNA, the CDR3 is TGTGCCAGCGGCCCCGGCCAGGGCTACGAGCAGTACGTC. V usage is TRBV2 and J usage is TRBJ2-7, with D possibly TRBD1 on 5 matching bases. Germline CDR1 and CDR2: SNHLY and FYNNEI. CDR3 length: 13 residues. Trimming took 8 bases from V and 3 from J, leaving 14 bases between them.

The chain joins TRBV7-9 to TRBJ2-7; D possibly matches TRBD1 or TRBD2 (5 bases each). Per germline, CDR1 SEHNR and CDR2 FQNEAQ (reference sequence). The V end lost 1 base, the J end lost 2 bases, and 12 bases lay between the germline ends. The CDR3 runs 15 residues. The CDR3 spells CASSLVERGAYEQYF. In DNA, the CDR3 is TGTGCCAGCAGCTTAGTGGAGAGGGGAGCCTACGAGCAGTACTTC.

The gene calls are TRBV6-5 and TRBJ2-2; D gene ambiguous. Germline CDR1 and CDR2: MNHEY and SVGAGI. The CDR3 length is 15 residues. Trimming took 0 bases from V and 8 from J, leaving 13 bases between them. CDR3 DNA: TGTGCCAGCAGTTACTCGACGGAGTCCTGGGGGGAGCTGTTTTTT. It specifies CASSYSTESWGELFF.

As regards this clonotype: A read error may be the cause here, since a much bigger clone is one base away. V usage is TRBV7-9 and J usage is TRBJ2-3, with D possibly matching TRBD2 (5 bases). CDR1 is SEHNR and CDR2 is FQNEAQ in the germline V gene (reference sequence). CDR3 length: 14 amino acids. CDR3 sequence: CASSLDRLAETQYF. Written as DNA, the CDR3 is TGTGCCAGCAGCCTAGATCGGCTAGCAGAGACGCAGTATTTT. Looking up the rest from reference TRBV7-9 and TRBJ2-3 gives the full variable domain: DTGVSQNPRHKITKRGQNVTFRCDPISEHNRLYWYRQTLGQGPEFLTYFQNEAQLEKSRLLSDRFSAERPKGSFSTLEIQRTEQGDSAMYLCASSLDRLAETQYFGPGTRLTVL.